The 27 T cell receptor beta chains in this list originate from one sample, sequenced in a study of spatial heterogeneity in lung cancer. Their target antigens are unknown. Study results and limitations: For expanded intratumoral alpha and beta TCRs, counts tracked tumor mutation counts.

TCRdb ran MiXCR on the 5' RACE reads and lists one entry per CDR3 protein. The data contain approximately 12,000 distinct CDR3 sequences, over 4.5% of them singletons. The time point denotes: sample taken at primary tumor resection. Material: lung tumor tissue, obtained at surgery. Receptors originate from a male donor with early-stage non-small cell lung cancer.

This clonotype was observed a few times. For a library built for alpha chains, this beta chain is a stray read; little rests on its size. The V call is TRBV5-4, the J call TRBJ2-5, with 7 bases fitting TRBD1. Germline trimming cut 4 bases from V and 1 base from J; bases unmatched to any gene: 4. Germline V gives CDR1 SGHNT, CDR2 YYREEE (reference sequence). CDR3 length: 14 amino acids. The chain's CDR3 is CASSTTGSQETQYF. The CDR3 nucleotides are TGTGCCAGCAGCACGACAGGGTCCCAAGAGACCCAGTACTTC.

This clonotype was recorded a few times. The library was prepared for alpha chains; this beta chain is a stray read, so its frequency means little. The chain employs TRBV11-2 and TRBJ2-3; D is undetermined. V lost 2 bases and J lost 4, with 4 bases in between. CDR3 length: 12 amino acids. The V gene's germline CDR1 is SGHAT and CDR2 FQNNGV. This chain's CDR3 is CASSLLADTQYF. DNA for the CDR3: TGTGCCAGCAGCTTACTAGCAGATACGCAGTATTTT.

This clonotype has ten or more counts. This beta chain turned up in a library designed for alpha chains; as an off-target read, its abundance says little. The V call is TRBV20-1, the J call TRBJ2-7; unclear D gene. Looked up from germline, CDR1 is DFQATT and CDR2 is SNEGSKA (reference sequence). The CDR3 is 12 residues long. Trimming shortened V by 1 base and J by 2 bases, and 6 bases separated the two germline ends. The CDR3 DNA reads as TGCAGTGCTAGAGGGCAGGCCTACGAGCAGTACTTC. The encoded protein is CSARGQAYEQYF.

This clonotype was detected many times. Found in a library prepared for alpha chains, this beta chain is an off-target read, and its abundance has little meaning. The chain has TRBV27 and TRBJ2-1; D gene unclear. Germline V lookup: CDR1 MNHEY, CDR2 SMNVEV (reference sequence). CDR3 length equals 12 residues. Between the trimmed V and J ends, which lost 8 bases and 2 bases, there was a span of 7 bases. The CDR3 nucleotides read TGTGCCAGCGGACGTCCCTACAATGAGCAGTTCTTC. Residues: CASGRPYNEQFF.

A single count supports this clonotype. It may be a read error: a sequence one base away is much more abundant. Because the library targeted alpha chains, this beta chain is an off-target read whose size means little. This chain links TRBV7-2 with TRBJ2-1; D not certain. The CDR3 contains 13 residues. Trimming removed 5 bases from V and 5 bases from J, with 10 bases in between. The germline gives CDR1 SGHTA, CDR2 FQGNSA. The DNA of the CDR3 is TGTGCCAGCAGCCTCAGAACACACAATGAGCAGTTCTTC. Amino acids: CASSLRTHNEQFF.

This clonotype is medium-sized in the sample. With the library built for alpha chains, this beta chain is off target and its frequency is not meaningful. This rearrangement joins TRBV20-1 to TRBJ1-6; D is unclear. Germline assignment: CDR1 DFQATT and CDR2 SNEGSKA (reference sequence). V lost 1 base to trimming and J lost 7 bases, with 14 bases between them. This CDR3 is 15 amino acids long. CDR3 nucleotide sequence: TGCAGTGCTAGAGGGTTAGGAATGGCGAATTCACCCCTCCACTTT. It translates to CSARGLGMANSPLHF.

In this sample, this clonotype turned up many times. The library was prepared for alpha chains; this beta chain is a stray read, so its frequency means little. The chain couples TRBV10-1 to TRBJ1-3; 7 bases map to TRBD1. CDR3 length: 16 amino acids. With 5 bases clipped from V and 0 bases from J, the junction kept 7 bases outside the gene matches. The germline V gene encodes CDR1 WNHNN and CDR2 SYGVQD (reference sequence). In DNA form, the CDR3 reads TGCGCCAGCAGTCAACAGGGGATCGCCTCTGGAAACACCATATATTTT. Translation gives CASSQQGIASGNTIYF.

Ten or more counts support this clonotype. Being off target in a library aimed at alpha chains, this beta chain has a size of little meaning. The chain is built from TRBV12-3 or TRBV12-4 and TRBJ1-5; tentatively, D is TRBD1 (5 bases). This CDR3 has 13 amino acids. V lost 7 bases to trimming and J lost 3 bases, with 10 bases between them. The CDR3 DNA sequence: TGTGCCAGCAATGGACATCTCAATCAGCCCCAGCATTTT. It translates to CASNGHLNQPQHF.

For this clonotype: A much larger clonotype is one base distant, so this may be a read error. The size of this beta chain means little, since it is a stray read in a library made for alpha chains. V is TRBV5-1 and J is TRBJ2-1; no firm D call. The CDR3 has 13 amino acids. Per germline, CDR1 SGHRS and CDR2 YFSETQ. V was cut by 0 bases and J by 6 bases, with 7 bases left in between. CDR3 loop: CASSLGGLNEQFF. The CDR3 DNA follows: TGCGCCAGCAGCTTGGGGGGTCTCAATGAGCAGTTCTTC.

This clonotype has a handful of counts. As an off-target read in a library built for alpha chains, this beta chain has a frequency of little significance. The chain recombines TRBV28 with TRBJ1-5, with D perhaps matching TRBD1 (5 bases). Per germline, CDR1 MDHEN and CDR2 SYDVKM. Trimming took 5 bases from V and 6 from J, leaving 20 bases between them. The CDR3 has 16 residues. Here the CDR3 DNA reads TGTGCCAGCAGTCCCATTTTAGGACATGGAATTCAGCCCCAGCATTTT. Amino acid sequence: CASSPILGHGIQPQHF.

Concerning this clonotype itself: As an off-target read in a library built for alpha chains, this beta chain has a frequency of little significance. V is TRBV5-1 and J is TRBJ2-1; a possible D gene is TRBD1 (6 bases). Germline CDR1 reads SGHRS; CDR2 reads YFSETQ. The CDR3 has 14 amino acids. V lost 0 bases, J lost 4 bases, and 8 bases lay in between. CDR3 DNA: TGCGCCAGCAGCTTGGCCGGGACATACAATGAGCAGTTCTTC. Its translation: CASSLAGTYNEQFF.

This clonotype occurred many times. In a library made to pick up alpha chains, this beta chain is a stray read with a size that means little. This sequence joins TRBV6-6 and TRBJ2-2, with 11 bases lining up with TRBD1. The CDR3 is 15 amino acids. V gave up 6 bases and J gave up 4 bases; unmatched junction bases: 4. Germline V gene data show CDR1 as MNHNY and CDR2 as SVGAGI (reference sequence). The CDR3 reads CASSRGTGGTGELFF. In DNA, the CDR3 is TGTGCCAGCAGCCGCGGGACAGGGGGCACCGGGGAGCTGTTTTTT.

This clonotype was recorded many times. With the library built for alpha chains, this beta chain is off target and its frequency is not meaningful. The chain carries TRBV20-1 and TRBJ2-1; 8 positions match TRBD2. Germline CDR1 reads DFQATT; CDR2 reads SNEGSKA (reference sequence). The CDR3 is 15 amino acids. Unmatched junction bases numbered 11, after V lost 0 bases and J lost 10 bases. The CDR3 reads CSARDGRAGDGEQFF. The CDR3 DNA follows: TGCAGTGCTAGAGATGGGCGAGCGGGGGATGGGGAGCAGTTCTTC.

This clonotype was counted a few times. This beta chain is a stray sequence in a library constructed for alpha chains; its clone size is not meaningful. This chain links TRBV20-1 with TRBJ2-2; the D call may be TRBD1 or TRBD2 (6 bases each). Trimming left V 5 bases short and J 2 bases short, with 12 bases between. This CDR3 spans 14 amino acids. The germline CDR1 and CDR2 sequences are DFQATT and SNEGSKA (reference sequence). CDR3 region: CSARRGPNTGELFF. CDR3 sequence (DNA): TGCAGTGCTCGTCGGGGGCCTAACACCGGGGAGCTGTTTTTT.

In its sample, this clonotype was seen many times. This beta chain is a stray sequence in a library constructed for alpha chains; its clone size is not meaningful. V gene TRBV20-1 combines with J gene TRBJ2-7; no firm D call. The ends were cut back, 2 bases at V and 2 bases at J, with 7 bases in the middle. Germline V gives CDR1 DFQATT, CDR2 SNEGSKA (reference sequence). The length of the CDR3 is 12 residues. In DNA form, the CDR3 reads TGCAGTGCTAGATCGACTGCCTACGAGCAGTACTTC. Its protein product is CSARSTAYEQYF.

Ten or more counts support this clonotype. This beta chain lies outside the target of a library built for alpha chains; its clone size means little. DNA for the CDR3: TGTGCCAGCAGTACAGGGAGCGTGGAGACCCAGTACTTC. It specifies CASSTGSVETQYF. The chain carries TRBV2 and TRBJ2-5, with a tentative D call TRBD1 (6 bases). This CDR3 is built from 13 residues. V dropped 5 bases and J dropped 5 bases, with 12 bases sitting between them. The germline V gene has CDR1 SNHLY and CDR2 FYNNEI.

This clonotype was seen at least ten times. This beta chain is off target for a library built for alpha chains, so its abundance means little. V and J are TRBV24-1 and TRBJ2-6; the match to TRBD2 covers 11 bases. The CDR3 is made up of 19 amino acids. V trimming: 4 bases; J trimming: 0 bases; junction bases outside the gene matches: 7. Germline V gene data show CDR1 as KGHDR and CDR2 as SFDVKD. CDR3 protein: CATSDPGLAASSGANVLTF. CDR3 DNA: TGTGCCACCAGTGACCCGGGACTAGCGGCGAGCTCTGGGGCCAACGTCCTGACTTTC.

The table lists this clonotype with many counts. This beta chain is an off-target read within a library intended for alpha chains, so its frequency means little. The chain carries TRBV4-1 and TRBJ2-1; 10 bases fit TRBD1. Germline lookup yields CDR1 MGHRA and CDR2 YSYEKL. J gave up 8 bases and V 4 bases, and 8 bases lay outside the gene matches. The CDR3 consists of 15 residues. The CDR3, as DNA: TGCGCCAGCAGCCCGGGGACAGGGGAAGGCTATGAGCAGTTCTTC. As protein: CASSPGTGEGYEQFF.

This clonotype was observed many times. Within a library made for alpha chains, this beta chain is off target, and its count is uninformative. The V gene is TRBV20-1, the J gene TRBJ2-1, with 11 bases that match TRBD2. This CDR3 spans 14 amino acids. J was trimmed by 5 bases and V by 6 bases; bases with no gene match: 6. Germline V gene data show CDR1 as DFQATT and CDR2 as SNEGSKA (reference sequence). CDR3 sequence reads: CSAASGGPHNEQFF. As DNA, the CDR3 is TGCAGTGCGGCTAGCGGGGGGCCACACAATGAGCAGTTCTTC.

This clonotype was found many times. This beta chain is an off-target read within a library intended for alpha chains, so its frequency means little. The rearrangement links TRBV15 to TRBJ2-2; 10 bases match TRBD2. Germline assignment: CDR1 LNHNV and CDR2 YYDKDF (reference sequence). The CDR3 totals 17 residues. V was clipped by 1 base and J by 0 bases; unmatched bases: 2. The CDR3 is CATSRGAGGTNTGELFF. CDR3 nucleotides: TGTGCCACCAGCAGAGGAGCGGGGGGGACGAACACCGGGGAGCTGTTTTTT. The entire variable domain, with the rest obtained from reference TRBV15 and TRBJ2-2, is as follows: DAMVIQNPRYQVTQFGKPVTLSCSQTLNHNVMYWYQQKSSQAPKLLFHYYDKDFNNEADTPDNFQSRRPNTSFCFLDIRSPGLGDTAMYLCATSRGAGGTNTGELFFGEGSRLTVL.

This clonotype has a count of ten or more. A library made for alpha chains picked up this beta chain off target, so its size means little. The chain combines TRBV20-1 with TRBJ2-1, with D uncertain. The CDR3 totals 14 residues. Germline V CDR1 and CDR2: DFQATT, SNEGSKA (reference sequence). Trimming cost V 1 base and J 0 bases, with 7 bases left between them. CDR3 protein: CSARVYLSYNEQFF. The CDR3 coding sequence is TGCAGTGCTAGAGTGTACCTCTCCTACAATGAGCAGTTCTTC.

This clonotype was observed many times. Since the library was made to target alpha chains, this beta chain is a stray read and its abundance is not meaningful. The V and J genes are TRBV5-1 and TRBJ1-1; 7 bases line up with TRBD1. The germline V gene encodes CDR1 SGHRS and CDR2 YFSETQ. V trimming: 2 bases; J trimming: 4 bases; junction bases outside the gene matches: 5. This CDR3 has 14 amino acids. This CDR3 reads CASSFQQGSTEAFF. As DNA, the CDR3 is TGCGCCAGCAGCTTCCAACAGGGGAGCACTGAAGCTTTCTTT.

In this sample, this clonotype turned up many times. This beta chain turned up in a library designed for alpha chains; as an off-target read, its abundance says little. The chain is built from TRBV7-2 and TRBJ2-3; D is unclear. Germline lookup yields CDR1 SGHTA and CDR2 FQGNSA. V shed 2 bases and J shed 3 bases, with 3 bases lying between them. There are 12 residues in the CDR3. The CDR3 loop is CASSLRTDTQYF. Here the CDR3 DNA reads TGTGCCAGCAGCTTAAGAACAGATACGCAGTATTTT.

This clonotype has ten or more counts. This beta chain appears as a stray read in a library generated for alpha chains; its size is not informative. The genes are TRBV29-1 and TRBJ2-5, with D possibly TRBD1 on 5 matching bases. This CDR3 spans 14 amino acids. The V and J ends lost 6 bases and 1 base respectively, with 15 bases between them. Per the germline V gene, CDR1 is SQVTM and CDR2 is ANQGSEA. CDR3 region: CSVDRRVGQETQYF. CDR3 bases: TGCAGCGTGGACCGCAGGGTGGGCCAAGAGACCCAGTACTTC.

This clonotype was detected ten times or more. The library was prepared for alpha chains; this beta chain is a stray read, so its frequency means little. This chain joins TRBV20-1 and TRBJ1-5; D ambiguous. Germline CDR1 and CDR2: DFQATT and SNEGSKA (reference sequence). The CDR3 length is 13 residues. The ends were cut back, 0 bases at V and 4 bases at J, with 7 bases in the middle. In DNA, the CDR3 is TGCAGTGCTAGAGATAACCGGAATCAGCCCCAGCATTTT. Protein sequence: CSARDNRNQPQHF.

The sample holds a few counts of this clonotype. The library was designed around alpha chains, so this beta chain is a stray read whose abundance carries little weight. The CDR3 spells CATLPGLAGAISYNEQFF. CDR3 nucleotides: TGTGCCACGCTGCCGGGACTAGCGGGGGCCATCTCCTACAATGAGCAGTTCTTC. This sequence joins TRBV28 and TRBJ2-1; TRBD2 aligns across 14 bases. Looked up from germline, CDR1 is MDHEN and CDR2 is SYDVKM. The ends lost 10 bases at V and 0 bases at J; junction bases unmatched: 11. This CDR3 spans 18 amino acids.

This clonotype has ten or more counts. A library prepared for alpha chains yielded this beta chain as an off-target read; its size is of little meaning. The genes are TRBV6-5 and TRBJ2-7; TRBD1 agrees at 10 bases. Per the germline V gene, CDR1 is MNHEY and CDR2 is SVGAGI. The CDR3 spans 15 residues. V was clipped by 5 bases and J by 3 bases; unmatched bases: 7. The DNA for the CDR3 is TGTGCCAGCAGTATGGGGGGGACAGGGGTCTACGAGCAGTACTTC. Translating it yields CASSMGGTGVYEQYF.